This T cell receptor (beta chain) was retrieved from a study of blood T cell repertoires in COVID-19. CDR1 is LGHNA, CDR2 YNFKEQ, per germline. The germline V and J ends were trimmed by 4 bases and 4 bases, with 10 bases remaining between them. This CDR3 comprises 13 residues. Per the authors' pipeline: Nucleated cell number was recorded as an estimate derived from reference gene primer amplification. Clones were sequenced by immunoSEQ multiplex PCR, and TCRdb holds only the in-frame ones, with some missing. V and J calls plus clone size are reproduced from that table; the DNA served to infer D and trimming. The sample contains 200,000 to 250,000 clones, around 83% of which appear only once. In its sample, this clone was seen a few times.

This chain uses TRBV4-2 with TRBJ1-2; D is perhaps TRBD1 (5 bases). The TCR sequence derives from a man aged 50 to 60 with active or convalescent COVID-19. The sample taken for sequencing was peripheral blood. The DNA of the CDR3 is TGTGCCAGCAGCCCGGTAGACAGCTATGGCTACACCTTC. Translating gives CASSPVDSYGYTF.